These T cell receptor beta chains were read from a single sample in a study of blood T cells in healthy people across ages. MiXCR, applied by TCRdb to the 5' RACE reads, yields one record per CDR3 protein. The sample holds roughly 1 million distinct CDR3 sequences; around 27% are singletons and the top ten take less than 0.75%. This same sample was also taken into another study, of T cells of mothers and their children.

Sequencing was done on a sample of blood. These receptors originate from a girl aged 2 to 10 in good health. Both conserved end residues are part of each CDR3. Clone size is not always given. Where it is, it says once, few, many or a class for expanded clones.

abundance	j_gene	v_gene	CDR3aa
few	TRBJ1-1	TRBV4-3	CASSQDRPTTEAFF
NA	TRBJ2-3	TRBV9	CASSVGGFGTATDTQYF
NA	TRBJ1-4	TRBV6-6	CASSVQKLNEKLFF
NA	TRBJ2-1	TRBV5-1	CASSLGTRQGNNEQFF
NA	TRBJ2-3	TRBV7-3	CASSLLVGTGYDTQYF
NA	NA	TRBV4-3	CASSQVGQLYEQYF
few	TRBJ2-7	TRBV27	CASRRDGVTYEQYF
NA	NA	TRBV10-3	CATRALGNGEQFF
few	TRBJ2-7	TRBV28	CASSLLAESSYEQYF
NA	TRBJ2-5	TRBV7-7	CASSLTTEGETQYF
NA	TRBJ1-3	TRBV5-4	CASSSGTLGNTIYF
NA	TRBJ2-3	TRBV7-2	CASSPTSGFATDTQYF
few	NA	TRBV7-3	CASSLKPGSEQFF
few	TRBJ2-5	TRBV4-1	CASSQEASGGAGETQYF
NA	TRBJ2-5	TRBV9	CASSVNQRGDGETQYF
few	TRBJ2-2	TRBV6-2/TRBV6-3	CASRTALNTGELFF
NA	TRBJ2-5	TRBV29-1	CSVRDYYQETQYF
NA	TRBJ2-5	TRBV28	CASSLNGGQGTQYF
few	TRBJ2-2	TRBV15	CATSSQSGGHGELFF
NA	TRBJ1-2	TRBV2	CASTPGQTYGYTF
NA	TRBJ1-6	TRBV4-3	CASSQEKQRDSPLHF
NA	NA	TRBV4-2	CASSQDRHLVYEQYF
many	TRBJ2-5	TRBV7-2	CASSGGPQETQYF
NA	TRBJ2-5	TRBV20-1	CSARMTGGGETQYF
NA	TRBJ2-7	TRBV10-2	CASSDSGDGTYEQYF
many	TRBJ2-3	TRBV6-5	CASSLMEGDTQYF
NA	TRBJ2-5	TRBV7-3	CASSLPTQYF
NA	TRBJ1-5	TRBV19	CASSVEDEWPQHF
NA	TRBJ1-1	TRBV7-3	CASSLLGETEAFF
NA	TRBJ2-5	TRBV25-1	CASMEDETQYF
few	NA	TRBV4-2	CASSQDLRSYEQYF
few	TRBJ1-1	TRBV5-6	CASSLWGARAFF
NA	TRBJ1-6	TRBV20-1	CSARSGTVDSPLHF
NA	TRBJ2-5	TRBV9	CASSVGSSETQYF
few	TRBJ1-4	TRBV6-5	CASSPPLGNGEKLFF
few	TRBJ2-6	TRBV7-9	CASSWDRGNVGANVLTF
NA	TRBJ2-5	TRBV4-3	CASSQDLGTGFGFF
NA	NA	TRBV7-3	CASSLWAGGQETQYF
NA	TRBJ2-1	TRBV28	CATQSGTSSYNEQFF
NA	TRBJ2-3	TRBV7-9	CASSLVHAGAGEYF
NA	NA	TRBV19	CASSIAGVAAGPTYEQYF
few	TRBJ2-1	TRBV29-1	CSVLSGRAEQFF
NA	TRBJ2-5	TRBV29-1	CSVDQGGPQETQYF
few	TRBJ1-3	TRBV6-2/TRBV6-3	CASSYSMSRGYEPGNTIYF
NA	TRBJ2-1	TRBV28	CASSPSTGTSGYNEQFF
NA	TRBJ2-3	TRBV11-2	CASSSEGGGTFTDTQYF
NA	TRBJ1-1	TRBV12-3/TRBV12-4	CASNPPVDTEAFF
few	TRBJ2-7	TRBV29-1	CSVGGSGGSYEQYF
NA	TRBJ2-1	TRBV15	CATSRVTEVGLEQFF
NA	TRBJ1-2	TRBV12-3/TRBV12-4	CASSPHVNYGYTF
few	TRBJ2-3	TRBV7-2	CASSFGVPGQHTQYF
NA	TRBJ2-3	TRBV29-1	CSVKRNTQYF